This record looks at one T cell receptor beta chain sequence and its context. Its antigen is not yet known. It has no much larger one-base neighbor in the sample; base qualities were not kept. To sequence the TCRbeta CDR3 region, genomic DNA was isolated from the sorted cells. The immunoSEQ Assay was used to sequence the TCRbeta CDR3 regions. In its TCRdb copy, this immuneACCESS table keeps in-frame sequences only and misses some clones. Where compared with another copy, unresolved V genes explain less than half of these, and the others have no known cause. Present in this sample are 39,000 or so clones, roughly 92% of which were seen just once. Clones ranked in the top ten supply less than 25% of the sample. These data originate in a study of OX40 agonist ivuxolimab in advanced cancers. Broadly, across the study: The costimulatory receptor OX40 (CD134) was targeted by ivuxolimab, a fully human IgG2 agonistic monoclonal antibody. Intravenous ivuxolimab was administered to patients every 2 weeks at six dose levels: 0.01, 0.1, 0.3, 1.5, 3 and 10 mg/kg. Patients were allowed to have had prior anti-PD-1, anti-PD-L1 or anti-CTLA-4 therapy, and 30% to 40% of the dose-escalation patients had previously received checkpoint inhibitors. Among the roughly 52 dose-escalation patients, around 20 had hepatocellular carcinoma, approximately 15 melanoma, 9 renal cell carcinoma and 9 head and neck cancer. Partial responses occurred in three dose-escalation patients, of whom one had hepatocellular carcinoma and two had cutaneous melanoma. A male proportion of about 79% and a mean age of 60 years, ranging from 23 to 79, were recorded for the dose-escalation cohort. Peripheral TCRbeta sequencing aimed to test whether ivuxolimab altered TCR sequence diversity and caused clonal T-cell expansion. The paper describes the monotherapy dose-escalation part (N of about 55 patients) of the phase I trial of ivuxolimab. Overall study outcomes, separate from this receptor: Low levels of normalized T-cell clonal expansion were also shown by some nonresponding patients. At doses of 0.1 to 3.0 mg/kg, clonal expansion of both CD4+ and CD8+ blood T cells was observed from baseline to week 6. In partial responders in the 0.1-3.0 mg/kg groups, normalized peripheral clonal expansion was found to be among the lowest, especially among CD8+ T cells. Which antigens the clonally expanded peripheral T cells were specific for was not determined. After ivuxolimab, CD8+ T cells had more expanded clones than CD4+ T cells on average.

From cysteine to phenylalanine, the CDR3 is 13 amino acids long. CDR3 DNA is the only sequence kept; it has 39 bases, read in frame from the first base. CDR1 and CDR2 are read off the germline V gene as SGDLS and YYNGEE. Trimming takes 4 bases from V and 7 bases from J, and the germline ends sit 12 bases apart. Patients with autoimmune disease history or receiving systemic immunosuppression were excluded from the trial. Peripheral blood for TCR sequencing was collected from all dose cohorts at baseline, on cycle 4 day 1, and on cycle 7 day 1. Samples were obtained from an open-label, multicenter, first-in-human phase I dose-escalation trial of ivuxolimab. Adults with locally advanced or metastatic head and neck squamous cell, hepatocellular, melanoma or renal cell carcinoma were enrolled in the trial. Before TCR sequencing, CD4+ T cells and CD8+ T cells were sorted from peripheral blood as separate populations.

This specimen was CD4+ or CD8+ T cells sorted from blood, taken in a trial of the OX40 agonist ivuxolimab. The receptor was derived from an adult with an advanced solid tumor such as melanoma, head and neck, liver or kidney cancer. The chain employs TRBV9 and TRBJ2-1; a weak D assignment points to TRBD2 (6 bases agree). CDR3 region: CASSPHGGNEQFF. The DNA sequence reads TGTGCCAGCAGCCCCCATGGGGGGAATGAGCAGTTCTTC.